This note documents a single T cell receptor (beta chain) sequence. The antigen remains undetermined. The germline V and J ends were trimmed by 2 bases and 1 base, with 11 bases remaining between them. CDR1 is MNHNY and CDR2 is SVGAGI in the germline V gene (reference sequence). The length of the CDR3 is 15 residues. This sample is part of a study of cytomegalovirus exposure and HLA in healthy donors. Study-wide points: TCR beta V segments were, for the most part, productive about 87% or about 30% of the time in an earlier analysis.

PCR used 60 Vbeta primers and 13 Jbeta primers. Here immunoSEQ multiplex PCR was the method, and the copy in TCRdb shows in-frame clones only, minus some. Counted here are roughly 98,000 clones, approximately 80% occurring once; the ten biggest clones make up 3% to 3.5%. The receptor's source is a middle-aged man in good health and CMV-seronegative. The chain combines TRBV6-6 with TRBJ1-1, with D perhaps matching TRBD1 (5 bases). Sequenced input: PBMCs. The CDR3 sequence: CASSYLGQSNTEAFF. Here the CDR3 DNA reads TGTGCCAGCAGTTACCTGGGGCAGTCGAACACTGAAGCTTTCTTT.